This TCR beta chain originates from a study of cytomegalovirus exposure and HLA in healthy donors. 60 Vbeta and 13 Jbeta primers were used in PCR. TCRdb keeps only in-frame clones here, not all; method: immunoSEQ multiplex PCR. In the table there are approximately 130,000 clones, 76% of which are singletons. Findings of the study overall: Reports state that TCR beta sequences accurately predicted most subjects' HLA-A and HLA-B alleles.

As concerns this clone: The antigen is undetermined.

This clonotype was obtained from a female donor in good health and CMV-seropositive. Sequenced: PBMCs.

The CDR3 coding sequence is TGTGCCAGCAGCTTAGGACTAGCGGCAGATACGCAGTATTTT. This translates into CASSLGLAADTQYF. V usage is TRBV11-3 and J usage is TRBJ2-3; 9 bases are shared with TRBD2. CDR3 length equals 14 residues. V was pared by 1 base and J by 4 bases, with 0 bases of the junction left unmatched. In germline, CDR1 is SGHNT, CDR2 YENEEA.